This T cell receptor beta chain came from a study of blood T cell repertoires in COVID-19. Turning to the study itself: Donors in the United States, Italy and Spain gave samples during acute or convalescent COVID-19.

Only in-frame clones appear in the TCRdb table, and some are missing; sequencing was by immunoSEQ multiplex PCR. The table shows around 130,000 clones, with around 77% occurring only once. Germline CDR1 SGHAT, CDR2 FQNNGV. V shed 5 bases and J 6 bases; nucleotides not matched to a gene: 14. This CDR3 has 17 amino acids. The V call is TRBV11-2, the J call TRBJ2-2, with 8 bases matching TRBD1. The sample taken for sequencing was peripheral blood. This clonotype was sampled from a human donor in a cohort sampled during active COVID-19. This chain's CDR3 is CASSGARTGLLAGELFF. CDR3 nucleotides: TGTGCCAGCAGCGGAGCCCGGACAGGGCTATTAGCCGGGGAGCTGTTTTTT.